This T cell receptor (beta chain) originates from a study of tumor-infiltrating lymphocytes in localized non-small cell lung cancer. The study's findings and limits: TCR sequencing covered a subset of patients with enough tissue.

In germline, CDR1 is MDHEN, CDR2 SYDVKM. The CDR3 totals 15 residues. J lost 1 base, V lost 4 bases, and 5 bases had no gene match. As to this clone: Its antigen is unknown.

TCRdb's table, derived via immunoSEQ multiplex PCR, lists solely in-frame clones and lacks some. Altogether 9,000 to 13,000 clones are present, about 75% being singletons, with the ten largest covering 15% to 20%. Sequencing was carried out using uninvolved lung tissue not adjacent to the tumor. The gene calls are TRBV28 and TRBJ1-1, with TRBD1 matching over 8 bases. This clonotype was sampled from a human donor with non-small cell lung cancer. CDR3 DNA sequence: TGTGCCAGCAGTTCCCCCGGGACAGGGAACACTGAAGCTTTCTTT. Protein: CASSSPGTGNTEAFF. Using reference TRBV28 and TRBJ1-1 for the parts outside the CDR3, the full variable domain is DVKVTQSSRYLVKRTGEKVFLECVQDMDHENMFWYRQDPGLGLRLIYFSYDVKMKEKGDIPEGYSVSREKKERFSLILESASTNQTSMYLCASSSPGTGNTEAFFGQGTRLTVV.